These T cell receptor beta chains were read from a single sample in a study of molecular identifiers for immune sequencing clone quantification. TCRdb independently ran MiXCR on the PCR reads; one entry per CDR3 protein. The sample has around 460,000 distinct CDR3 sequences; around 23% are singletons. The sample comprised naive CD8+ T cells from blood, with Jurkat cell RNA spiked in. The receptors derive from a human donor in good health. Some libraries in this study had Jurkat cell RNA spiked in. The CDR3 runs from the conserved cysteine through the conserved F or W. Each record gives: clone size, J gene, D gene, V gene, CDR3 DNA, CDR3 protein. The D gene is left open where the match is weak. Clone size is stated in some rows and not others, as once, few, many or a class when expanded.

abundance: many; j_gene: TRBJ2-3; d_gene: TRBD2; v_gene: TRBV5-1; CDR3nt: TGCGCCAGCAGCTCGACTAGCGGGTCACAGGTAGATACGCAGTATTTT; CDR3aa: CASSSTSGSQVDTQYF
abundance: few; j_gene: TRBJ2-7; d_gene: TRBD1; v_gene: TRBV4-2; CDR3nt: TGTGCCAGCAGCCTCGGCACAGGGGCAACCGACGAGCAGTACTTC; CDR3aa: CASSLGTGATDEQYF
abundance: many; j_gene: TRBJ2-3; d_gene: .; v_gene: TRBV10-3; CDR3nt: TGTGCCATCAGTGAGCCCCCGGGGACAGATACGCAGTATTTT; CDR3aa: CAISEPPGTDTQYF
abundance: many; j_gene: TRBJ1-1; d_gene: .; v_gene: TRBV12-3/TRBV12-4; CDR3nt: TGTGCCAGCAGTTTCGGAGAGAACACTGAAGCTTTCTTT; CDR3aa: CASSFGENTEAFF
abundance: many; j_gene: TRBJ2-3; d_gene: .; v_gene: TRBV6-5; CDR3nt: TGTGCCAGCAGTTACATGGTTAGCACAGATACGCAGTATTTT; CDR3aa: CASSYMVSTDTQYF
abundance: once; j_gene: TRBJ2-7; d_gene: .; v_gene: TRBV20-1; CDR3nt: TGCAGTGCCCAAGGGGACCTACTTCTCTCCTACGAGCAGTACTTC; CDR3aa: CSAQGDLLLSYEQYF
abundance: many; j_gene: TRBJ2-3; d_gene: .; v_gene: TRBV5-1; CDR3nt: TGCGCCAGCAGCTTGGGGGCCCTAGCGTCAGATACGCAGTATTTT; CDR3aa: CASSLGALASDTQYF
abundance: many; j_gene: TRBJ2-3; d_gene: .; v_gene: TRBV10-3; CDR3nt: TGTGCCATCAGCTCGTTCACAGGGAGCACAGATACGCAGTATTTT; CDR3aa: CAISSFTGSTDTQYF
abundance: many; j_gene: TRBJ2-7; d_gene: TRBD1; v_gene: TRBV20-1; CDR3nt: TGCAGTGCGAGAGGGACAGGGGGCTACGAGCAGTACTTC; CDR3aa: CSARGTGGYEQYF
abundance: .; j_gene: TRBJ2-7; d_gene: .; v_gene: TRBV3-1; CDR3nt: TGTGCCAGCAGCCAAGATAAGGGAGCCTACGAGCAGTACTTC; CDR3aa: CASSQDKGAYEQYF
abundance: .; j_gene: TRBJ1-1; d_gene: .; v_gene: TRBV5-3; CDR3nt: TGTGCCAGCAGCCCCTACGGGGGTGAAGCTTTCTTT; CDR3aa: CASSPYGGEAFF
abundance: .; j_gene: TRBJ2-7; d_gene: TRBD2; v_gene: TRBV29-1; CDR3nt: TGCATCGTAGTAGGGGCGGGAGGTTCGACCTACGAGCAGTACTTC; CDR3aa: CIVVGAGGSTYEQYF
abundance: many; j_gene: TRBJ2-7; d_gene: .; v_gene: TRBV5-1; CDR3nt: TGCGCCAGCAGCTTGATCCACTCCTACGAGCAGTACTTC; CDR3aa: CASSLIHSYEQYF
abundance: .; j_gene: TRBJ2-6; d_gene: .; v_gene: TRBV11-3; CDR3nt: TGTCCTCGGCAGCCAGCCCCTGGGGCCAACGTCCTGACTTTC; CDR3aa: CPRQPAPGANVLTF
abundance: .; j_gene: TRBJ2-7; d_gene: TRBD2; v_gene: TRBV27; CDR3nt: TGTGCCAGCAGTGAGGTAGCGGGGGGAAACGAGCAGTACTTC; CDR3aa: CASSEVAGGNEQYF
abundance: many; j_gene: TRBJ2-7; d_gene: .; v_gene: TRBV6-5; CDR3nt: TGTGCCAGCAGTTACTCGGATTCAGGGGTCGTCGAGCAGTACTTC; CDR3aa: CASSYSDSGVVEQYF
abundance: once; j_gene: TRBJ2-1; d_gene: .; v_gene: TRBV7-3; CDR3nt: TGTGCCAGCGGCTTAATTGGCGGAGGCCACAATGAGCAGTTCTTC; CDR3aa: CASGLIGGGHNEQFF
abundance: many; j_gene: TRBJ2-3; d_gene: .; v_gene: TRBV12-5; CDR3nt: TGTGCTAGTGGTTTGGTGGTCAGGGATACGCAGTATTTT; CDR3aa: CASGLVVRDTQYF
abundance: many; j_gene: TRBJ1-1; d_gene: .; v_gene: TRBV4-3; CDR3nt: TGCGCCAGCAGCCAATACGACGGGCGTTGGGGAACTGAAGCTTTCTTT; CDR3aa: CASSQYDGRWGTEAFF
abundance: .; j_gene: TRBJ2-7; d_gene: .; v_gene: TRBV6-5; CDR3nt: TGTGCCAGCAGCGAAGAGCCGGGGGCAGGGGAGTACGAGCAGTACTTC; CDR3aa: CASSEEPGAGEYEQYF
abundance: .; j_gene: TRBJ2-3; d_gene: TRBD2; v_gene: TRBV5-1; CDR3nt: TGCGCCACCGAGACCCTCGCCAGCGGGAGCCTGCGAGATACGCAGTATTTT; CDR3aa: CATETLASGSLRDTQYF
abundance: .; j_gene: TRBJ2-3; d_gene: TRBD1; v_gene: TRBV27; CDR3nt: TGTGCCAGCAGTCCGTGGACAGGGGGAGGCACAGATACGCAGTATTTT; CDR3aa: CASSPWTGGGTDTQYF